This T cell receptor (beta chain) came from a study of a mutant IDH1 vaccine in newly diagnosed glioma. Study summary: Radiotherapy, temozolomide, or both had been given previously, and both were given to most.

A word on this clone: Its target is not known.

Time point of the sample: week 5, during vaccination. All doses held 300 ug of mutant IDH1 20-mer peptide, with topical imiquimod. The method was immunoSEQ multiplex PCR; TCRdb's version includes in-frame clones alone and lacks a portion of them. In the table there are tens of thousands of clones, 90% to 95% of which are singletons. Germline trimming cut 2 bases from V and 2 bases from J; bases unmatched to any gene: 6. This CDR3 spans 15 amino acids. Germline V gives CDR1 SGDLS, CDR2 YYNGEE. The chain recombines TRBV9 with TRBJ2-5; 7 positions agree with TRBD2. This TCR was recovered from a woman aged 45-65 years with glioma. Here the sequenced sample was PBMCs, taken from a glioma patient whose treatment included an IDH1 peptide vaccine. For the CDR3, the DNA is TGTGCCAGCAGCGTCGCTAGCGGAGGGCAAGAGACCCAGTACTTC. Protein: CASSVASGGQETQYF.